Each of the 2 T cell receptor beta chains below was sequenced from the same sample in a study of blood T cell repertoires in COVID-19. TCRdb's table, derived via immunoSEQ multiplex PCR, lists solely in-frame clones and lacks some. The top ten clones hold roughly 7.8% of a sample with roughly 180,000 clones, approximately 80% of them seen once. The sample was peripheral blood. These receptors were obtained from a woman aged 45-65 years with active or convalescent COVID-19.

As DNA, the CDR3 is TGTGCCAGCAGTTACAACAGGGGCAACTATGGCTACACCTTC. Translated, it gives CASSYNRGNYGYTF. This chain joins TRBV6-5 and TRBJ1-2, with 7 nucleotides matching TRBD1. The germline gives CDR1 MNHEY, CDR2 SVGAGI. CDR3 size: 14 residues. With V trimmed by 2 bases and J by 2 bases, 2 bases remained unmatched.

This clone was counted between two and nine times. The chain uses TRBV6-2 or TRBV6-3 and TRBJ2-2, with a weak D call TRBD1 (6 bases). CDR3 length: 17 amino acids. Trimming removed 2 bases at V and 5 bases at J, with 18 bases between. Germline assignment: CDR1 MNHEY and CDR2 SVGEGT. Written as DNA, the CDR3 is TGTGCCAGCAGTTACAACCGGCGCAGGGGTTGGACCGGGGAGCTGTTTTTT. This sequence encodes CASSYNRRRGWTGELFF.